This passage covers 9 T cell receptor beta chains from one sample sequenced in a study of blood T cell repertoires in COVID-19. Libraries were prepared by immunoSEQ multiplex PCR; TCRdb keeps only in-frame clonotypes and omits some of them. The table includes around 370,000 clones, around nine tenths detected once. The sequenced material came from peripheral blood. These receptors came from a woman in her 70s with COVID-19, enrolled during active disease.

The rearrangement joins TRBV19 to TRBJ1-1, with 9 bases fitting TRBD1. After removal of 4 bases from V and 3 bases from J, the junction contained 6 bases not matched to a gene. From germline, CDR1 is LNHDA and CDR2 SQIVND (reference sequence). This CDR3 region has 15 residues. The CDR3 sequence is CASSRGTGLYTEAFF. The CDR3 DNA reads as TGTGCCAGTAGTAGGGGGACAGGGCTGTACACTGAAGCTTTCTTT.

This chain joins TRBV9 and TRBJ1-2; D unclear. Trimming pared 3 bases from V and 8 bases from J, leaving 11 bases between. Germline values: CDR1 SGDLS, CDR2 YYNGEE. The CDR3 sequence is 12 residues long. The CDR3 region has the DNA TGTGCCAGCAGCGCCTCAGGTCACGGCTACACCTTC. Protein product: CASSASGHGYTF.

The chain employs TRBV30 and TRBJ1-6; tentatively, D is TRBD1 (5 bases). CDR3 length: 15 amino acids. V gave up 4 bases and J gave up 11 bases, with 21 bases separating them. Germline lookup yields CDR1 GTSNPN and CDR2 SVGIG (reference sequence). CDR3 region: CAWNSGQVLFTPLHF. CDR3 bases: TGTGCCTGGAATTCAGGGCAGGTCCTCTTTACACCCCTCCACTTT.

The rearrangement uses TRBV30 and TRBJ1-1; 7 positions agree with TRBD1. Germline V lookup: CDR1 GTSNPN, CDR2 SVGIG (reference sequence). Trimming took 3 bases from V and 1 from J; bases not matched to a gene: 8. This CDR3 region has 15 residues. CDR3 protein: CAWRGQIFRNTEAFF. CDR3 nucleotide sequence: TGTGCCTGGAGGGGACAGATTTTTCGGAACACTGAAGCTTTCTTT.

The chain employs TRBV4-1 and TRBJ1-5, with unresolved D. Germline V gives CDR1 MGHRA, CDR2 YSYEKL. V shed 4 bases and J shed 0 bases, with 13 bases lying between them. The CDR3 consists of 16 residues. CDR3 nucleotide sequence: TGCGCCAGCAGCCTAGGAGGAAGGGATAGCAATCAGCCCCAGCATTTT. Protein product: CASSLGGRDSNQPQHF.

This clone was recorded only once. The V and J genes are TRBV11-2 and TRBJ1-6; D uncertain. CDR1 SGHAT and CDR2 FQNNGV come from the germline V gene. Deletions cut 2 bases from V and 10 bases from J, with 12 bases between. CDR3 length: 14 residues. In nucleotides, the CDR3 is TGTGCCAGCAGCTTAAAGGAGGGAGTCTCACCCCTCCACTTT. The encoded protein is CASSLKEGVSPLHF.

The V call is TRBV19, the J call TRBJ1-2, with D possibly matching TRBD1 (6 bases). CDR3 length: 13 residues. Germline lookup yields CDR1 LNHDA and CDR2 SQIVND (reference sequence). With 3 bases removed from V and 5 bases from J, the gap between germline ends came to 10 bases. CDR3 nucleotide sequence: TGTGCCAGTAGTATCCAGGGGATTTATGGCTACACCTTC. This sequence encodes CASSIQGIYGYTF.

This chain uses TRBV19 with TRBJ1-5; D is undetermined. V gave up 2 bases and J gave up 6 bases, with 17 bases separating them. The CDR3 length is 16 residues. Germline V gene data show CDR1 as LNHDA and CDR2 as SQIVND (reference sequence). CDR3 protein: CASSIFRVSMAQPQHF. For the CDR3, the DNA is TGTGCCAGTAGTATATTTCGGGTCAGTATGGCTCAGCCCCAGCATTTT.

The chain employs TRBV30 and TRBJ1-2; the D is unclear. The CDR3 runs to 12 residues. With 2 bases removed from V and 7 bases from J, the gap between germline ends came to 11 bases. From germline, CDR1 is GTSNPN and CDR2 SVGIG (reference sequence). CDR3 sequence: CAWSNRVGGYTF. The CDR3, as DNA: TGTGCCTGGAGTAACAGAGTGGGTGGCTACACCTTC.